This T cell receptor (beta chain) was documented in a study of blood T cell repertoires in COVID-19. Turning to the study itself: Nucleic acid was either cDNA or gDNA, and it came from T cells, B-cell-depleted T cells, or PBMCs.

Per the germline V gene, CDR1 is LGHDT and CDR2 is YNNKEL (reference sequence). This CDR3 has 14 residues. V lost 5 bases, J lost 2 bases, and 5 bases stayed unmatched. Those enrolled in Seattle joined during active infection and were followed longitudinally afterward. Measured with immunoSEQ multiplex PCR; TCRdb has only the in-frame clones, and not every one. The table records 200,000 to 250,000 clones, 82% of them present only once. The sequenced sample was peripheral blood. The TCR sequence derives from a woman older than 75 with COVID-19, enrolled during active disease. The chain recombines TRBV3-1 (or the pseudogene TRBV3-2) with TRBJ1-1, with 7 bases lining up with TRBD1. The CDR3 nucleotides are TGTGCCAGCAGCTGGACAGGCGGAAACACTGAAGCTTTCTTT. Its protein product is CASSWTGGNTEAFF.